A single sample gave rise to the 25 T cell receptor beta chains below, sequenced in a study of identical twins. TCRdb ran MiXCR on the 5' RACE reads and lists one entry per CDR3 protein. The sample records 450,000 to 650,000 distinct CDR3 sequences, 9% to 10% being singletons. These records were also assigned to another study, of yellow fever vaccine responses in identical twins.

Sequencing input: PBMCs. The receptors here all came from a woman younger than 30 in good health.

Only a few counts were recorded for this clonotype. The rearrangement links TRBV5-1 to TRBJ1-3; D unclear. The CDR3 has 14 amino acids. Germline V gene sequence: CDR1 SGHRS, CDR2 YFSETQ. V lost 2 bases and J lost 0, with 6 bases in between. The CDR3 DNA is TGCGCCAGCAGCTTTAGTAACTCTGGAAACACCATATATTTT. It translates to CASSFSNSGNTIYF.

This clonotype appeared many times. The chain recombines TRBV3-1 with TRBJ2-5, with D unresolved. This CDR3 region has 15 residues. V lost 0 bases and J lost 5, with 13 bases in between. Germline lookup yields CDR1 LGHDT and CDR2 YNNKEL (reference sequence). The CDR3 bases are TGTGCCAGCAGCCAAGATCAGAGCTTCGTTGAGACCCAGTACTTC. Translated, it gives CASSQDQSFVETQYF.

This clonotype was observed many times. The rearrangement uses TRBV2 and TRBJ2-7, with 7 bases fitting TRBD1. There are 14 residues in the CDR3. The V segment lost 6 bases and the J segment 1 base; nucleotides outside the gene matches: 6. The germline V gene encodes CDR1 SNHLY and CDR2 FYNNEI. The CDR3: CASSEQGPSYEQYF. CDR3 bases: TGTGCCAGCAGCGAACAGGGGCCATCCTACGAGCAGTACTTC.

This clonotype was seen only a few times. The chain is built from TRBV28 and TRBJ2-5; no firm D call. The V gene lost 2 bases and the J gene lost 5 bases, with 15 bases spanning the gap. Germline V gives CDR1 MDHEN, CDR2 SYDVKM. The CDR3 sequence is 15 residues long. CDR3 in amino acids: CASSLTVKGVETQYF. The DNA for the CDR3 is TGTGCCAGCAGTTTAACCGTCAAAGGAGTGGAGACCCAGTACTTC.

This clonotype has a handful of counts. The chain joins TRBV11-2 to TRBJ2-3, with 13 bases fitting TRBD2. V was pared by 5 bases and J by 1 base, with 6 bases of the junction left unmatched. CDR1 SGHAT and CDR2 FQNNGV come from the germline V gene. The CDR3 extends over 17 amino acids. The CDR3 sequence: CASSPRTSGGGTDTQYF. For the CDR3, the DNA is TGTGCCAGCAGCCCTCGGACTAGCGGGGGTGGCACAGATACGCAGTATTTT.

The J gene is TRBJ1-5, the V gene TRBV14, with D unclear. The CDR3 consists of 16 residues. CDR1 is SGHDN and CDR2 is FVKESK in the germline V gene. Trimming pared 2 bases from V and 0 bases from J, leaving 11 bases between. DNA for the CDR3: TGTGCCAGCAGCCAACCGACGCGGTATAGCAATCAGCCCCAGCATTTT. Protein: CASSQPTRYSNQPQHF.

The CDR3 DNA reads as TGTGCCAGCAGACCAACAAGGGACGAGCAGTACTTC. Translating gives CASRPTRDEQYF. The chain is built from TRBV2 and TRBJ2-7, with D hard to call. The CDR3 contains 12 residues. Trimming removed 6 bases at V and 5 bases at J, with 11 bases between. Germline V lookup: CDR1 SNHLY, CDR2 FYNNEI. Combining the CDR3 with reference TRBV2 and TRBJ2-7 gives the whole variable domain EPEVTQTPSHQVTQMGQEVILRCVPISNHLYFYWYRQILGQKVEFLVSFYNNEISEKSEIFDDQFSVERPDGSNFTLKIRSTKLEDSAMYFCASRPTRDEQYFGPGTRLTVT.

This clonotype was picked up many times. The chain couples TRBV20-1 to TRBJ2-7; no reliable D call. V was shortened by 4 bases and J by 2 bases, with 9 bases between the two germline ends. This CDR3 contains 12 residues. Germline V CDR1 and CDR2: DFQATT, SNEGSKA (reference sequence). The CDR3 bases are TGCAGTGCTACGCCCCGAGCCTACGAGCAGTACTTC. It translates to CSATPRAYEQYF.

V gene TRBV7-9 combines with J gene TRBJ2-3; D call uncertain. From germline, CDR1 is SEHNR and CDR2 FQNEAQ (reference sequence). This CDR3 is built from 13 residues. V was cut by 7 bases and J by 0 bases, with 8 bases left in between. The CDR3 nucleotides read TGTGCCAGCACTGCGGCTAGCACAGATACGCAGTATTTT. This gives the protein CASTAASTDTQYF. The full variable domain, its missing parts supplied by reference TRBV7-9 and TRBJ2-3, is DTGVSQNPRHKITKRGQNVTFRCDPISEHNRLYWYRQTLGQGPEFLTYFQNEAQLEKSRLLSDRFSAERPKGSFSTLEIQRTEQGDSAMYLCASTAASTDTQYFGPGTRLTVL.

The chain has TRBV20-1 and TRBJ2-3; D is tentatively TRBD1 or TRBD2 (5 bases each). The CDR3 length is 13 residues. Germline V lookup: CDR1 DFQATT, CDR2 SNEGSKA (reference sequence). Deletions cut 6 bases from V and 2 bases from J, with 12 bases between. The CDR3, as DNA: TGCAGTGCCCCCGGGACCTCCACAGATACGCAGTATTTT. Translated: CSAPGTSTDTQYF.

The CDR3 reads CASSQEAGQRNNEQFF. As DNA, the CDR3 is TGCGCCAGCAGCCAAGAAGCGGGACAGAGAAACAATGAGCAGTTCTTC. V is TRBV4-3 and J is TRBJ2-1; the D call may be TRBD1 or TRBD2 (7 bases each). Trimming cost V 0 bases and J 5 bases, with 14 bases left between them. Germline V gives CDR1 LGHNA, CDR2 YSLEER. The CDR3 runs 16 residues.

The J gene is TRBJ2-1, the V gene TRBV20-1; 10 bases map to TRBD2. CDR1 and CDR2 from the germline V gene are DFQATT and SNEGSKA (reference sequence). The CDR3 sequence is 17 residues long. The V gene end was trimmed by 3 bases and the J gene end by 2 bases; junction bases not matched to a gene: 10. CDR3 protein: CSASPLAGVTAYNEQFF. The CDR3 DNA is TGCAGTGCTAGTCCGCTAGCGGGAGTAACAGCCTACAATGAGCAGTTCTTC.

This clonotype was recorded at least ten times. The chain joins TRBV15 to TRBJ2-7; TRBD1 matches 8 bases. Germline CDR1 LNHNV, CDR2 YYDKDF (reference sequence). The CDR3 runs 14 residues. V trimming: 3 bases; J trimming: 6 bases; junction bases outside the gene matches: 7. CDR3 sequence (DNA): TGTGCCACCAGCAGGGGACAGGCTGATTCCGAGCAGTACTTC. Amino acid sequence: CATSRGQADSEQYF. The whole variable domain, filled in from reference TRBV15 and TRBJ2-7, reads DAMVIQNPRYQVTQFGKPVTLSCSQTLNHNVMYWYQQKSSQAPKLLFHYYDKDFNNEADTPDNFQSRRPNTSFCFLDIRSPGLGDTAMYLCATSRGQADSEQYFGPGTRLTVT.

This clonotype was picked up many times. This chain links TRBV12-3 or TRBV12-4 with TRBJ2-3, with 9 bases identical to TRBD1. V shed 7 bases, J shed 1 base, and the junction held 3 bases outside the gene matches. The CDR3 loop spans 14 amino acids. In DNA form, the CDR3 reads TGTGCCAGCACCAGGGACAGGGGCACAGATACGCAGTATTTT. Translated: CASTRDRGTDTQYF.

Only a few counts were recorded for this clonotype. The V call is TRBV20-1, the J call TRBJ1-4, with D perhaps matching TRBD1 (5 bases). The CDR3 length is 13 residues. The V gene's germline CDR1 is DFQATT and CDR2 SNEGSKA (reference sequence). CDR3 sequence (DNA): TGCAGCGCAGGGAACACCCTCGGTGAAAAACTGTTTTTT. Translated: CSAGNTLGEKLFF.

This clonotype has more than one count but fewer than ten. This chain joins TRBV27 and TRBJ2-3; 11 nucleotides align to TRBD2. Germline V gene sequence: CDR1 MNHEY, CDR2 SMNVEV (reference sequence). The CDR3 has 18 residues. The V and J ends lost 6 bases and 1 base, in that order; junction bases with no gene match: 12. CDR3 DNA sequence: TGTGCCAGCAGCCACAGGCGGCTAGCGGGAGGTGGCACAGATACGCAGTATTTT. This codes for CASSHRRLAGGGTDTQYF.

In this sample, this clonotype turned up many times. The genes are TRBV14 and TRBJ2-3; D uncertain. Germline V CDR1 and CDR2: SGHDN, FVKESK. CDR3 length equals 13 residues. Trimming stripped 0 bases from V and 10 bases from J, with 11 bases between. The CDR3 is CASSQEIKRPQYF. The CDR3 DNA reads as TGTGCCAGCAGCCAAGAAATCAAGAGGCCGCAGTATTTT. The full variable domain, rest sourced from reference TRBV14 and TRBJ2-3, is EAGVTQFPSHSVIEKGQTVTLRCDPISGHDNLYWYRRVMGKEIKFLLHFVKESKQDESGMPNNRFLAERTGGTYSTLKVQPAELEDSGVYFCASSQEIKRPQYFGPGTRLTVL.

V gene TRBV2 combines with J gene TRBJ1-2; D not certain. Trimming took 2 bases from V and 4 from J, leaving 5 bases between them. The CDR3 loop spans 12 amino acids. Germline CDR1 and CDR2: SNHLY and FYNNEI. The CDR3 spells CASSEYGYGYTF. CDR3 sequence (DNA): TGTGCCAGCAGTGAATATGGCTATGGCTACACCTTC. Looking up the rest from reference TRBV2 and TRBJ1-2 gives the full variable domain: EPEVTQTPSHQVTQMGQEVILRCVPISNHLYFYWYRQILGQKVEFLVSFYNNEISEKSEIFDDQFSVERPDGSNFTLKIRSTKLEDSAMYFCASSEYGYGYTFGSGTRLTVV.

The chain has TRBV6-2 or TRBV6-3 and TRBJ2-5; 9 nucleotides match TRBD2. This CDR3 is built from 15 residues. J was trimmed by 4 bases and V by 1 base; bases with no gene match: 4. CDR1 is MNHEY, CDR2 SVGEGT, per germline. CDR3 nucleotide sequence: TGTGCCAGCAGTTACTGGCGGGGGGGCCCAGAGACCCAGTACTTC. As protein: CASSYWRGGPETQYF.

This clonotype was counted a few times. This sequence joins TRBV20-1 and TRBJ2-7, with 11 bases lining up with TRBD2. The CDR3 loop spans 13 amino acids. Trimming took 5 bases from V and 2 from J; bases not matched to a gene: 2. In germline, CDR1 is DFQATT, CDR2 SNEGSKA (reference sequence). The CDR3 spells CSARLAGPYEQYF. CDR3 DNA: TGCAGTGCTCGACTAGCGGGACCCTACGAGCAGTACTTC.

This clonotype has only a few counts. The V gene is TRBV7-6, the J gene TRBJ2-3; D gene unclear. CDR1 is SGHVS, CDR2 FNYEAQ, per germline. Trimming pared 4 bases from V and 5 bases from J, leaving 10 bases between. The CDR3 runs 13 residues. CDR3 bases: TGTGCCAGCAGCTCCCGCCAACGAGATACGCAGTATTTT. As protein: CASSSRQRDTQYF.

The gene calls are TRBV7-2 and TRBJ2-7; no firm D call. V lost 2 bases to trimming and J lost 2 bases, with 10 bases between them. CDR1 SGHTA and CDR2 FQGNSA come from the germline V gene. CDR3 length: 14 amino acids. The CDR3: CASSLTAHTYEQYF. The CDR3 region has the DNA TGTGCCAGCAGCTTAACAGCGCATACCTACGAGCAGTACTTC.

Many counts were recorded for this clonotype. This rearrangement joins TRBV20-1 to TRBJ1-2; possible D gene TRBD1, 6 bases. Germline loops: CDR1 DFQATT, CDR2 SNEGSKA (reference sequence). The ends were cut back, 2 bases at V and 7 bases at J, with 23 bases in the middle. This CDR3 comprises 16 residues. CDR3 in DNA: TGCAGTGCTAGAAGATCGGGGGAGGGGGGTTTTCTTGGCTACACCTTC. Its protein product is CSARRSGEGGFLGYTF.

The V gene is TRBV18, the J gene TRBJ2-7; D remains unclear. CDR3 length: 18 amino acids. Germline CDR1 KGHSH, CDR2 LQKENI. Trimming stripped 5 bases from V and 5 bases from J, with 28 bases between. The CDR3 sequence: CASSSFDEHQKTRHEQYF. The CDR3 DNA reads as TGTGCCAGCTCATCCTTTGATGAGCATCAAAAGACCAGGCACGAGCAGTACTTC.

This clonotype has only a few counts. The junction does not match germline at one end; this may be a read error. The rearrangement joins TRBV4-1 to TRBJ2-2, with D hard to call. CDR1 is MGHRA, CDR2 YSYEKL, per germline. The CDR3 has 15 residues. CDR3 DNA: TGCGCCAGCAGCCAAGATCTGGCGAAAACCGGGGAGCTGTTTTTT. Its translation: CASSQDLAKTGELFF.